These 29 T cell receptor beta chains were all obtained from the same sample, sequenced in a study of Graves' ophthalmopathy and Graves' hyperthyroidism. RNA transcripts served as template for amplifying TCR beta CDR3 sequences. RT-PCR with HTBI primers came first, then second-round multiplex PCR. Each CDR3 protein gets one entry after TCRdb re-called the multiplex PCR reads with MiXCR. The data show 400,000 or so distinct CDR3 sequences, with about 16% seen just once and 7% held by the top ten. The sequencing sample was made of peripheral blood. The origin of the receptors is a woman younger than 30 with stable Graves' hyperthyroidism.

This clonotype was seen ten or more times. This rearrangement joins TRBV5-1 to TRBJ1-2; D is unclear. With 2 bases removed from V and 4 bases from J, the gap between germline ends came to 9 bases. Looked up from germline, CDR1 is SGHRS and CDR2 is YFSETQ. The CDR3 has 13 amino acids. CDR3 region: CASSLGVVYGYTF. In DNA, the CDR3 is TGCGCCAGCAGCTTAGGAGTGGTCTATGGCTACACCTTC.

The gene calls are TRBV12-3 or TRBV12-4 and TRBJ1-6; perhaps TRBD1 as D (6 bases). This CDR3 has 13 residues. V was shortened by 6 bases and J by 10 bases, with 13 bases between the two germline ends. The CDR3 spells CASSSWTESPLHF. The CDR3 nucleotides read TGTGCCAGCAGCTCCTGGACAGAATCACCCCTCCACTTT.

This clonotype was counted many times. The genes are TRBV29-1 and TRBJ2-7; D call uncertain. Germline CDR1 and CDR2: SQVTM and ANQGSEA. V was cut by 4 bases and J by 2 bases, with 12 bases left in between. The CDR3 extends over 13 amino acids. The CDR3 reads CSVANTHPYEQYF. The CDR3 nucleotides are TGCAGCGTTGCGAACACCCACCCCTACGAGCAGTACTTC.

Many counts were recorded for this clonotype. The chain employs TRBV6-1 and TRBJ1-2; D gene ambiguous. Looked up from germline, CDR1 is MNHNS and CDR2 is SASEGT. The CDR3 loop spans 14 amino acids. The V end was cut by 8 bases, the J end by 3 bases, with 16 bases between. CDR3 nucleotides: TGTGCCAGCCGGCGCAAACTTAAACACTATGGCTACACCTTC. Amino acids: CASRRKLKHYGYTF.

There are many counts of this clonotype. J is TRBJ1-2 and V is TRBV6-1, with unresolved D. CDR3 length equals 11 residues. Germline-derived CDR1 and CDR2 are MNHNS and SASEGT. Trimming took 6 bases from V and 4 from J, leaving 6 bases between them. The CDR3, as DNA: TGTGCCAGCAGGGATCTCTATGGCTACACCTTC. This encodes CASRDLYGYTF.

This clonotype was seen at least ten times. The V call is TRBV15, the J call TRBJ1-3; 7 bases fit TRBD1. Trimming removed 5 bases from V and 4 bases from J; junction bases left unmatched: 8. Germline V CDR1 and CDR2: LNHNV, YYDKDF (reference sequence). The CDR3 has 15 residues. CDR3 nucleotides: TGTGCCACCAGCGGAGGACAGGCGGGAGGAAACACCATATATTTT. Translating it yields CATSGGQAGGNTIYF. Looking up the rest from reference TRBV15 and TRBJ1-3 gives the full variable domain: DAMVIQNPRYQVTQFGKPVTLSCSQTLNHNVMYWYQQKSSQAPKLLFHYYDKDFNNEADTPDNFQSRRPNTSFCFLDIRSPGLGDTAMYLCATSGGQAGGNTIYFGEGSWLTVV.

The chain links TRBV5-1 to TRBJ2-5; TRBD2 might be the D (7 bases). The CDR3 loop spans 16 amino acids. Germline loops: CDR1 SGHRS, CDR2 YFSETQ. Trimming removed 2 bases at V and 0 bases at J, with 14 bases between. CDR3 DNA: TGCGCCAGCAGCTTAAGCCGCGGGGGCCACCAAGAGACCCAGTACTTC. The encoded protein is CASSLSRGGHQETQYF.

This clonotype was detected many times. V is TRBV6-2 or TRBV6-3 and J is TRBJ1-1; D ambiguous. CDR1 and CDR2 from the germline V gene are MNHEY and SVGEGT. Trimming cost V 3 bases and J 7 bases, with 12 bases left between them. The CDR3 extends over 13 amino acids. The CDR3 protein is CASSYRGIGEAFF. For the CDR3, the DNA is TGTGCCAGCAGTTATCGAGGGATCGGTGAAGCTTTCTTT.

This clonotype was counted at least ten times. The J gene is TRBJ1-1, the V gene TRBV6-2 or TRBV6-3, with 7 positions matching TRBD1. Germline CDR1 MNHEY, CDR2 SVGEGT. V shed 6 bases and J 1 base; nucleotides not matched to a gene: 11. CDR3 size: 16 residues. The CDR3 loop is CASRIAGGRGNTEAFF. CDR3 DNA sequence: TGTGCCAGCAGAATAGCAGGGGGAAGGGGGAACACTGAAGCTTTCTTT.

This clonotype was seen repeatedly, ten times or more. This sequence joins TRBV11-2 and TRBJ1-1, with D maybe TRBD1 (5 bases). V was cut by 1 base and J by 1 base, with 10 bases left in between. This CDR3 contains 15 residues. The germline CDR1 and CDR2 sequences are SGHAT and FQNNGV. The CDR3 DNA sequence: TGTGCCAGCAGCTTAGTCGCAGGGCCGAACACTGAAGCTTTCTTT. Amino acids: CASSLVAGPNTEAFF.

This clonotype came up many times. V gene TRBV19 combines with J gene TRBJ1-2, with D hard to call. The CDR3 extends over 12 amino acids. The germline gives CDR1 LNHDA, CDR2 SQIVND (reference sequence). V was cut by 7 bases and J by 8 bases, with 14 bases left in between. The CDR3 coding sequence is TGTGCCAGTACCTTTGGACGGCAGGGCTACACCTTC. It codes for CASTFGRQGYTF.

This clonotype was found many times. The chain uses TRBV6-5 and TRBJ1-1; D remains unclear. Trimming shortened V by 0 bases and J by 2 bases, and 4 bases separated the two germline ends. From germline, CDR1 is MNHEY and CDR2 SVGAGI. The CDR3 is 13 amino acids. The CDR3 sequence: CASSYSQNTEAFF. The CDR3 bases are TGTGCCAGCAGTTACTCGCAAAACACTGAAGCTTTCTTT.

This clonotype was recorded many times. This chain links TRBV7-2 with TRBJ2-5; D is tentatively TRBD1 or TRBD2 (5 bases each). V lost 2 bases to trimming and J lost 7 bases, with 14 bases between them. This CDR3 has 14 residues. The germline gives CDR1 SGHTA, CDR2 FQGNSA. Here the CDR3 reads CASSLSGASGTQYF. The CDR3 nucleotides read TGTGCCAGCAGCTTATCCGGGGCAAGTGGGACCCAGTACTTC. Variable domain in full (rest from reference TRBV7-2 and TRBJ2-5): GAGVSQSPSNKVTEKGKDVELRCDPISGHTALYWYRQSLGQGLEFLIYFQGNSAPDKSGLPSDRFSAERTGGSVSTLTIQRTQQEDSAVYLCASSLSGASGTQYFGPGTRLLVL.

At least ten counts were recorded for this clonotype. The chain employs TRBV27 and TRBJ1-2; 9 bases agree with TRBD1. Germline-derived CDR1 and CDR2 are MNHEY and SMNVEV (reference sequence). The CDR3 sequence is 13 residues long. V shed 4 bases, J shed 3 bases, and the junction held 0 bases outside the gene matches. The chain's CDR3 is CASSWTGDYGYTF. The CDR3 region has the DNA TGTGCCAGCAGTTGGACAGGGGACTATGGCTACACCTTC.

The table lists this clonotype with many counts. V gene TRBV5-1 combines with J gene TRBJ2-7; D is ambiguous. Germline CDR1 SGHRS, CDR2 YFSETQ. Trimming took 1 base from V and 6 from J, leaving 5 bases between them. The length of the CDR3 is 11 residues. CDR3 residues: CASSLPPEQYF. The CDR3 DNA reads TGCGCCAGCAGCTTGCCGCCCGAGCAGTACTTC.

This clonotype was seen repeatedly, ten times or more. The chain carries TRBV15 and TRBJ1-1; D remains unclear. Trimming stripped 1 base from V and 0 bases from J, with 9 bases between. Germline CDR1 and CDR2: LNHNV and YYDKDF (reference sequence). The length of the CDR3 is 15 residues. CDR3 residues: CATSRVGALNTEAFF. Written as DNA, the CDR3 is TGTGCCACCAGCAGAGTGGGAGCCTTGAACACTGAAGCTTTCTTT.

This clonotype was found many times. The J gene is TRBJ2-7, the V gene TRBV11-2, with D uncertain. The germline CDR1 and CDR2 sequences are SGHAT and FQNNGV. CDR3 length: 13 amino acids. With 0 bases removed from V and 3 bases from J, the gap between germline ends came to 6 bases. This chain's CDR3 is CASSLEYSYEQYF. CDR3 bases: TGTGCCAGCAGCTTAGAGTACAGCTACGAGCAGTACTTC.

The sample holds a few counts of this clonotype. The V and J genes are TRBV19 and TRBJ2-7; 9 nucleotides line up with TRBD1. The junction had 8 bases not matched to a gene; V was cut back by 4 bases and J by 7 bases. CDR3 length: 14 amino acids. CDR1 is LNHDA and CDR2 is SQIVND in the germline V gene (reference sequence). The CDR3 protein is CASSTGQGNWEQYF. CDR3 in DNA: TGTGCCAGTAGTACCGGACAGGGGAACTGGGAGCAGTACTTC.

This clonotype was recorded at least ten times. CDR3 nucleotides: TGTGCCTGGAGCGCCCGGGAGAGCGACTATGGCTACACCTTC. Protein product: CAWSARESDYGYTF. The V call is TRBV30, the J call TRBJ1-2; D remains unclear. Trimming took 3 bases from V and 3 from J, leaving 14 bases between them. Looked up from germline, CDR1 is GTSNPN and CDR2 is SVGIG (reference sequence). The CDR3 runs to 14 residues.

The chain combines TRBV12-3 or TRBV12-4 with TRBJ2-5, with 7 nucleotides matching TRBD1. V lost 5 bases to trimming and J lost 4 bases; unmatched junction nucleotides: 10. This CDR3 comprises 15 residues. The CDR3 DNA reads TGTGCCAGCAGTCCAAGACAGGGTGTGGGAGAGACCCAGTACTTC. Its protein product is CASSPRQGVGETQYF.

This clonotype was seen ten or more times. The V gene is TRBV10-3, the J gene TRBJ1-2, with TRBD1 as a possible D gene (6 bases). V was clipped by 11 bases and J by 7 bases, with 26 bases between them. Germline V gene data show CDR1 as ENHRY and CDR2 as SYGVKD. This CDR3 is built from 15 residues. CDR3: CALGSSQGRLRGYTF. The DNA of the CDR3 is TGTGCCCTAGGGTCCTCACAGGGAAGACTCCGTGGCTACACCTTC.

In its sample, this clonotype was seen many times. This chain uses TRBV7-9 with TRBJ2-7; either TRBD1 or TRBD2 may supply D (6 bases each). The CDR3 runs to 16 residues. Germline CDR1 reads SEHNR; CDR2 reads FQNEAQ (reference sequence). V lost 3 bases and J 3 bases, leaving 18 bases between the germline ends. The CDR3 is CASSFRGQEKSYEQYF. CDR3 coding DNA: TGTGCCAGCAGCTTTCGGGGGCAGGAAAAGAGCTACGAGCAGTACTTC.

The chain has TRBV19 and TRBJ2-5; D is uncertain. Germline V gives CDR1 LNHDA, CDR2 SQIVND (reference sequence). Trimming took off 0 bases at V and 2 bases at J, with 1 base between the two ends. The length of the CDR3 is 12 residues. CDR3 in amino acids: CASSIDQETQYF. In DNA, the CDR3 is TGTGCCAGTAGTATAGATCAAGAGACCCAGTACTTC.

This clonotype was picked up many times. The chain links TRBV20-1 to TRBJ1-5; D is undetermined. V lost 3 bases and J lost 5, with 11 bases in between. Per germline, CDR1 DFQATT and CDR2 SNEGSKA (reference sequence). The CDR3 runs 13 residues. This chain's CDR3 is CSASQHVDQPQHF. DNA of the CDR3: TGCAGTGCTAGCCAACACGTTGATCAGCCCCAGCATTTT.

This clonotype was seen at least ten times. The chain has TRBV12-3 or TRBV12-4 and TRBJ1-1; weak D call: TRBD1 (6 bases). Trimming took off 6 bases at V and 5 bases at J, with 10 bases between the two ends. The CDR3 is made up of 12 amino acids. CDR3 in amino acids: CASSPQGTEAFF. The CDR3, as DNA: TGTGCCAGCAGCCCTCAGGGGACTGAAGCTTTCTTT.

The chain couples TRBV5-1 to TRBJ2-7; maybe TRBD1 (5 bases). Germline V lookup: CDR1 SGHRS, CDR2 YFSETQ. Trimming removed 6 bases at V and 1 base at J, with 11 bases between. This CDR3 contains 13 residues. The CDR3 coding sequence is TGCGCCAGCACCGTGGACAATTCCTACGAGCAGTACTTC. It specifies CASTVDNSYEQYF.

The sample holds many counts of this clonotype. The chain links TRBV10-3 to TRBJ1-5, with 10 bases matching TRBD1. There are 15 residues in the CDR3. Germline V gene sequence: CDR1 ENHRY, CDR2 SYGVKD. V was pared by 8 bases and J by 5 bases, with 9 bases of the junction left unmatched. In DNA form, the CDR3 reads TGTGCCATCTCCCCGGCAGGACAGGGGGATCAGCCCCAGCATTTT. Amino acids: CAISPAGQGDQPQHF.

This clonotype showed up many times. The chain couples TRBV12-3 or TRBV12-4 to TRBJ2-7; TRBD1 matches at 10 bases. J gave up 2 bases and V 4 bases, and 11 bases lay outside the gene matches. The CDR3 has 17 amino acids. The CDR3 loop is CASSSSPDRGFPYEQYF. The CDR3 DNA sequence: TGTGCCAGCAGTTCTAGTCCGGACAGGGGGTTTCCCTACGAGCAGTACTTC.

This clonotype has a count of ten or more. The chain recombines TRBV2 with TRBJ1-2, with D tentatively TRBD1 (5 bases). V was clipped by 7 bases and J by 4 bases, with 10 bases between them. The CDR3 extends over 12 amino acids. Germline values: CDR1 SNHLY, CDR2 FYNNEI. CDR3 protein: CASIRQLYGYTF. CDR3 in DNA: TGTGCCAGCATTAGACAGCTCTATGGCTACACCTTC. Variable domain in full (rest from reference TRBV2 and TRBJ1-2): EPEVTQTPSHQVTQMGQEVILRCVPISNHLYFYWYRQILGQKVEFLVSFYNNEISEKSEIFDDQFSVERPDGSNFTLKIRSTKLEDSAMYFCASIRQLYGYTFGSGTRLTVV.